This entry lists 22 T cell receptor beta chains sequenced from one sample in a study of blood T cell repertoires in COVID-19. Sequencing was performed with immunoSEQ multiplex PCR; in TCRdb, only in-frame clones are kept and a portion is missing. Of about 170,000 clones listed, around four fifths are singletons. Sequencing was done on a sample of PBMCs or T cells enriched from blood (not recorded which). These receptors all come from a woman between 45 and 60 years old who had recovered from COVID-19.

The chain joins TRBV19 to TRBJ1-5, with a possible D match to TRBD1 (6 bases). V lost 6 bases and J 7 bases, leaving 22 bases between the germline ends. The germline CDR1 and CDR2 sequences are LNHDA and SQIVND (reference sequence). The CDR3 is made up of 16 amino acids. The CDR3 here is CASSLHSPGGPQPQHF. In DNA, the CDR3 is TGTGCCAGTAGCCTCCACAGCCCGGGGGGGCCCCAGCCCCAGCATTTT. The full variable domain, in which reference TRBV19 and TRBJ1-5 provide the parts outside the CDR3, is DGGITQSPKYLFRKEGQNVTLSCEQNLNHDAMYWYRQDPGQGLRLIYYSQIVNDFQKGDIAEGYSVSREKKESFPLTVTSAQKNPTAFYLCASSLHSPGGPQPQHFGDGTRLSIL.

The chain combines TRBV10-2 with TRBJ2-4, with D possibly matching TRBD1 (8 bases). The CDR3 spans 18 residues. Per the germline V gene, CDR1 is WSHSY and CDR2 is SAAADI. The V end was cut by 4 bases, the J end by 0 bases, with 19 bases between. The CDR3 DNA follows: TGCGCCAGCAGTGTACAGGGGGAGGGACTACTAGCCAAAAACATTCAGTACTTC. It specifies CASSVQGEGLLAKNIQYF.

The genes are TRBV2 and TRBJ1-4; 7 nucleotides match TRBD1. The CDR3 totals 13 residues. The V gene's germline CDR1 is SNHLY and CDR2 FYNNEI. V lost 6 bases to trimming and J lost 6 bases; unmatched junction nucleotides: 4. The CDR3 nucleotides are TGTGCCAGCAGGCCCGGGACAGATGAAAAACTGTTTTTT. Translating gives CASRPGTDEKLFF.

The CDR3 here is CASSQATRPIDEQFF. CDR3 coding DNA: TGCGCCAGCAGCCAAGCTACTAGGCCGATCGATGAGCAGTTCTTC. This rearrangement joins TRBV4-1 to TRBJ2-1; the D gene is possibly TRBD2 (5 bases). This CDR3 contains 15 residues. Per the germline V gene, CDR1 is MGHRA and CDR2 is YSYEKL. The V end lost 1 base, the J end lost 8 bases, and 15 bases lay between the germline ends.

This clone has more than one count but fewer than ten. The chain carries TRBV9 and TRBJ2-1, with a possible D match to TRBD1 (6 bases). The CDR3 loop spans 13 amino acids. Trimming shortened V by 7 bases and J by 8 bases, and 16 bases separated the two germline ends. The germline V gene encodes CDR1 SGDLS and CDR2 YYNGEE. The CDR3 sequence is CASEAPQGYEQFF. CDR3 in DNA: TGTGCCAGCGAGGCCCCACAGGGATATGAGCAGTTCTTC.

This chain uses TRBV7-3 with TRBJ2-5; 8 nucleotides match TRBD1. Trimming cost V 3 bases and J 5 bases; bases outside gene matches: 5. The CDR3 is 14 amino acids. Germline values: CDR1 SGHTA, CDR2 FQGTGA. CDR3 sequence: CASSLTGAGETQYF. DNA for the CDR3: TGTGCCAGCAGCTTGACAGGGGCGGGGGAGACCCAGTACTTC.

The chain combines TRBV5-1 with TRBJ1-2; D may be TRBD1 (6 bases). V dropped 6 bases and J dropped 3 bases, with 12 bases sitting between them. The CDR3 has 13 residues. Germline loops: CDR1 SGHRS, CDR2 YFSETQ. DNA for the CDR3: TGCGCCAGCACAGTCGACAGGTACTATGGCTACACCTTC. This gives the protein CASTVDRYYGYTF.

This chain joins TRBV27 and TRBJ1-1, with D perhaps matching TRBD1 (5 bases). The CDR3 extends over 16 amino acids. The V gene lost 7 bases and the J gene lost 4 bases, with 22 bases spanning the gap. Germline V gives CDR1 MNHEY, CDR2 SMNVEV (reference sequence). CDR3 nucleotide sequence: TGTGCCAGCACCCCCATAGGGAGGGGATTGGGCACTGAAGCTTTCTTT. This encodes CASTPIGRGLGTEAFF.

This clone was picked up a small number of times. This rearrangement joins TRBV28 to TRBJ1-2; maybe TRBD1 (5 bases). V was cut by 9 bases and J by 6 bases, with 14 bases left in between. Germline V gene data show CDR1 as MDHEN and CDR2 as SYDVKM. The CDR3 spans 12 residues. CDR3 in DNA: TGTGCCAGTACTCCCTTAGGGGATGGCTACACCTTC. This gives the protein CASTPLGDGYTF.

The V call is TRBV25-1, the J call TRBJ1-2; D call uncertain. Germline CDR1 and CDR2: MGHDK and SYGVNS. V dropped 3 bases and J dropped 5 bases, with 10 bases sitting between them. The CDR3 consists of 13 residues. The CDR3 is CASSDPGIYGYTF. CDR3 nucleotides: TGTGCCAGCAGTGACCCGGGAATTTATGGCTACACCTTC.

This clone is a singleton in its sample. The rearrangement uses TRBV11-3 and TRBJ2-1; 14 bases agree with TRBD2. The CDR3 has 15 residues. After removal of 4 bases from V and 5 bases from J, the junction contained 1 base not matched to a gene. In germline, CDR1 is SGHNT, CDR2 YENEEA. CDR3 nucleotide sequence: TGTGCCAGCAGCTGGACTAGCGGGGGGAACAATGAGCAGTTCTTC. Translated: CASSWTSGGNNEQFF.

The rearrangement uses TRBV2 and TRBJ2-3; 12 nucleotides agree with TRBD2. Germline V gives CDR1 SNHLY, CDR2 FYNNEI. Trimming at V came to 6 bases and at J to 5 bases, leaving 6 bases not matched to a gene. CDR3 size: 15 residues. The CDR3 nucleotides read TGTGCCAGCAGACCCCTAGCGGGGGGGGTAGATACGCAGTATTTT. This sequence encodes CASRPLAGGVDTQYF.

The V gene is TRBV28, the J gene TRBJ1-2; a weak D match, TRBD1 (6 bases). This CDR3 contains 13 residues. The V end lost 5 bases, the J end lost 4 bases, and 11 bases lay between the germline ends. Germline assignment: CDR1 MDHEN and CDR2 SYDVKM. Here the CDR3 reads CASSRDTVYGYTF. The CDR3, as DNA: TGTGCCAGCAGTCGGGACACCGTCTATGGCTACACCTTC.

The chain recombines TRBV7-2 with TRBJ2-3; TRBD2 aligns across 7 bases. The CDR3 loop spans 15 amino acids. After removal of 6 bases from V and 4 bases from J, the junction contained 10 bases not matched to a gene. Germline CDR1 reads SGHTA; CDR2 reads FQGNSA. CDR3: CASSAGSAGPDTQYF. The CDR3 nucleotides are TGTGCCAGCAGTGCGGGTTCAGCGGGACCAGATACGCAGTATTTT.

This sequence joins TRBV7-8 and TRBJ1-6; D might be TRBD1 (5 bases). V lost 2 bases to trimming and J lost 7 bases, with 12 bases between them. Per germline, CDR1 SGHVS and CDR2 FQNEAQ. The CDR3 covers 15 residues. CDR3 amino acids: CASSLSGTINSPLHF. The CDR3 bases are TGTGCCAGCAGCTTATCCGGGACTATCAATTCACCCCTCCACTTT.

This chain links TRBV6-2 or TRBV6-3 with TRBJ1-2; a possible D gene is TRBD1 (6 bases). Germline V gene data show CDR1 as MNHEY and CDR2 as SVGEGT. The V end was cut by 2 bases, the J end by 7 bases, with 14 bases between. The CDR3 spans 14 residues. The CDR3, as DNA: TGTGCCAGCAGTTACGACACAGGGTTTCGTGGCTACACCTTC. Protein product: CASSYDTGFRGYTF.

The chain combines TRBV2 with TRBJ1-4; possible D gene TRBD1, 5 bases. Looked up from germline, CDR1 is SNHLY and CDR2 is FYNNEI. V was cut by 4 bases and J by 8 bases, with 14 bases left in between. CDR3 size: 14 residues. CDR3 DNA: TGTGCCAGCAGTGTTCAGGGTCGGCAAGAAAAACTGTTTTTT. Residues: CASSVQGRQEKLFF.

The genes are TRBV6-5 and TRBJ2-5, with 9 nucleotides matching TRBD2. CDR1 is MNHEY, CDR2 SVGAGI, per germline. Trimming took 2 bases from V and 0 from J; bases not matched to a gene: 4. The CDR3 sequence is 16 residues long. CDR3 coding DNA: TGTGCCAGCAGTTACAGGTCTAGCGGGAACCAAGAGACCCAGTACTTC. Residues: CASSYRSSGNQETQYF.

The J gene is TRBJ1-6, the V gene TRBV7-9; no reliable D call. CDR1 SEHNR and CDR2 FQNEAQ come from the germline V gene (reference sequence). V lost 5 bases, J lost 3 bases, and 11 bases lay in between. This CDR3 contains 15 residues. CDR3 DNA sequence: TGTGCCAGCAGCACCAGAAACCGCTATAATTCACCCCTCCACTTT. Amino acid sequence: CASSTRNRYNSPLHF.

The chain is built from TRBV4-1 and TRBJ1-1, with no clear D. V lost 3 bases to trimming and J lost 1 base, with 6 bases between them. The length of the CDR3 is 13 residues. Germline V lookup: CDR1 MGHRA, CDR2 YSYEKL. The CDR3 region has the DNA TGCGCCAGCAGCCATGTCGGGAACACTGAAGCTTTCTTT. This translates into CASSHVGNTEAFF.

The chain links TRBV30 to TRBJ1-1; TRBD1 matches 8 bases. This CDR3 has 13 residues. The V gene end was trimmed by 5 bases and the J gene end by 7 bases; junction bases not matched to a gene: 9. The germline gives CDR1 GTSNPN, CDR2 SVGIG (reference sequence). CDR3 nucleotide sequence: TGTGCCTGGGAAGCTGGACAGGGCGGTGAAGCTTTCTTT. This gives the protein CAWEAGQGGEAFF.

This chain uses TRBV5-1 with TRBJ2-3; a possible D gene is TRBD2 (6 bases). The CDR3 is made up of 17 amino acids. CDR1 is SGHRS, CDR2 YFSETQ, per germline. V was pared by 5 bases and J by 4 bases, with 23 bases between. This chain's CDR3 is CASSREYGARASDTQYF. The DNA for the CDR3 is TGCGCCAGCAGTCGGGAGTATGGGGCCCGGGCATCAGATACGCAGTATTTT.